Listed below are T cell receptor beta chains from one sample, sequenced in a study of blood T cell repertoires in COVID-19. Some clones are missing from TCRdb's copy, which holds only in-frame ones; the method was immunoSEQ multiplex PCR. The sample comprises 85,000 to 130,000 clones, 92% of which are singletons, and more than 5% rests with the top ten. What was sequenced was peripheral blood. The source is a man aged 70 or older with acute or convalescent COVID-19. Both conserved end residues are part of each CDR3.

j_gene	v_gene	CDR3aa
TRBJ1-2	TRBV29-1	CSVEGSGRNYGYTF
TRBJ1-3	TRBV18	CASSPSRATTSGNTIYF
TRBJ1-2	TRBV30	CAWSVGQPGDGYTF
TRBJ2-7	TRBV10-3	CAISEASGSYEQYF
TRBJ1-2	TRBV19	CASRPPARQHYGFTF
TRBJ2-7	TRBV7-9	CASSPRTSGNLEQYF
TRBJ2-1	TRBV6-5	CASSPAGVAEQFF
TRBJ2-7	TRBV11-2	CASSLEQYTYEQYF
TRBJ1-4	TRBV4-2	CASSQRGGSFRDEKLFF
TRBJ1-3	TRBV6-5	CASRAVVARGNTIYF
TRBJ2-7	TRBV28	CASSFPRGGFYEQYF
TRBJ2-7	TRBV7-2	CASSFTSGSSKEQYF
TRBJ2-1	TRBV15	CATSRTSETYNEQFF
TRBJ2-7	TRBV4-3	CASSEGTYVYEQYF
TRBJ1-2	TRBV9	CASSRPGNGYTF
TRBJ2-3	TRBV5-6	CASSQSDTQYF
TRBJ1-2	TRBV9	CASSFEDRGPGYTF
TRBJ2-7	TRBV4-3	CASSQELTSGLYEQYF
TRBJ2-1	TRBV6-5	CASSTGLDEQFF
TRBJ2-5	TRBV10-3	CAISPFGLAGDETQYF
TRBJ2-5	TRBV7-9	CASSLDPWVGEETQYF
TRBJ2-3	TRBV28	CASSSAGDRTDTQYF
TRBJ1-1	TRBV6-2/TRBV6-3	CASSLTGYDTEAFF
TRBJ2-1	TRBV5-4	CASSLSPLAGRYEQFF
TRBJ2-2	TRBV2	CASSATSVDTGELFF
TRBJ1-1	TRBV6-5	CASRQDRSGNTEAFF
TRBJ1-1	TRBV6-5	CASSLNQGSTEAFF
TRBJ1-1	TRBV6-5	CASSFDRGGDTEAFF
TRBJ1-1	TRBV25-1	CASSEWAGNTEAFF